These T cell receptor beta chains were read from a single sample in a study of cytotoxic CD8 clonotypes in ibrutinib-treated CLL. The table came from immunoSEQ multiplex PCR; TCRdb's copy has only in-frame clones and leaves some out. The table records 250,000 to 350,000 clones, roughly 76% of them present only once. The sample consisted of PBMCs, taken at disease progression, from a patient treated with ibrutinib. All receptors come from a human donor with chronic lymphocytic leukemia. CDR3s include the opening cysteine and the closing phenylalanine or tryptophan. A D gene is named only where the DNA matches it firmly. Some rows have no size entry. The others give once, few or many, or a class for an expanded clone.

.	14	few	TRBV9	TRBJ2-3	CASSAQEGADTQYF	TGTGCCAGCAGCGCCCAGGAGGGCGCAGATACGCAGTATTTT
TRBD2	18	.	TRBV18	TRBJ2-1	CASSPTWTSGAVFNEQFF	TGTGCCAGCTCACCGACCTGGACTAGCGGGGCTGTGTTCAATGAGCAGTTCTTC
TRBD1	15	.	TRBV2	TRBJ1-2	CASRHGQGQDWGYTF	TGTGCCAGCAGGCATGGACAGGGGCAAGATTGGGGCTACACCTTC
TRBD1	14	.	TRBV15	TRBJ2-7	CATSQQGGSYEQYF	TGTGCCACCAGCCAACAGGGGGGCTCCTACGAGCAGTACTTC
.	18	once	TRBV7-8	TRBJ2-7	CASSSQGGLARPSYEQYF	TGTGCCAGCAGTTCCCAAGGGGGGCTGGCTAGGCCCTCCTACGAGCAGTACTTC
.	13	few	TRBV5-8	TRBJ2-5	CASRAGAAETQYF	TGTGCCAGCAGGGCAGGGGCGGCAGAGACCCAGTACTTC
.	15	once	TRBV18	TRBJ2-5	CASSPPGRVQETQYF	TGTGCCAGCTCACCACCGGGACGGGTCCAAGAGACCCAGTACTTC
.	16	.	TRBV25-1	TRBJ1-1	CASRSRTSLGNTEAFF	TGTGCCAGCAGGTCTCGGACATCCCTGGGGAACACTGAAGCTTTCTTT
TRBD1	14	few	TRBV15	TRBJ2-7	CATSSDRAVREQYF	TGTGCCACCAGCAGTGACAGGGCCGTTCGGGAGCAGTACTTC
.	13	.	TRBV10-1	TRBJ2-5	CASSDRVGETQYF	TGCGCCAGCAGTGACAGGGTCGGGGAGACCCAGTACTTC
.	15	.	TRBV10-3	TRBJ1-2	CAIRLGGGAYNGYTF	TGTGCCATCAGGTTGGGAGGGGGGGCGTATAATGGCTACACCTTC
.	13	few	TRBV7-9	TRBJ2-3	CASSLSGTDTQYF	TGTGCCAGCTCCTTATCTGGTACAGATACGCAGTATTTT
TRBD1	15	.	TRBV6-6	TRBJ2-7	CASSPGQGAGYEQYF	TGTGCCAGCAGCCCGGGACAGGGGGCGGGTTACGAGCAGTACTTC
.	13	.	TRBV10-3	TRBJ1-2	CAISSGKHYGYTF	TGTGCCATCAGTTCAGGGAAGCACTATGGCTACACCTTC
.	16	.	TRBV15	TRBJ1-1	CATSTKRAGYGFQAFF	TGTGCCACCAGCACAAAAAGGGCAGGGTATGGATTCCAAGCTTTCTTT
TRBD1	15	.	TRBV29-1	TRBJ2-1	CSVDRGLLSYNEQFF	TGCAGCGTTGACAGGGGGCTCCTCTCCTACAATGAGCAGTTCTTC
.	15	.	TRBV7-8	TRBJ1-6	CASSFLEQGNSPLHF	TGTGCCAGCAGCTTTTTGGAACAGGGAAATTCACCCCTCCACTTT
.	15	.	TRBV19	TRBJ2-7	CASRITGHYTYEQYF	TGTGCCAGTAGGATCACGGGACACTACACCTACGAGCAGTACTTC
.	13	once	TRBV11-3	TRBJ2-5	CASSLDHRAAQYF	TGTGCCAGCAGCTTAGATCACAGGGCCGCGCAGTACTTC
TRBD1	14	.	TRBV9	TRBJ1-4	CASSDGTGREKLFF	TGTGCCAGCAGCGACGGGACAGGGAGGGAAAAACTGTTTTTT
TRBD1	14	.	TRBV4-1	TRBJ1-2	CASSPPGQGRGYTF	TGCGCCAGCAGCCCCCCGGGACAGGGTCGGGGCTACACCTTC
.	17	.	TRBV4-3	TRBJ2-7	CASSQDSAGRLSYEQYF	TGCGCCAGCAGCCAAGATTCGGCGGGTAGGCTCTCCTACGAGCAGTACTTC
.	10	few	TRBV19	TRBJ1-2	CASSGTGFTF	TGTGCCAGTAGCGGCACAGGGTTCACCTTC
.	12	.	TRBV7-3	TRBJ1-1	CASSLGRGEAFF	TGTGCCAGCAGCTTAGGCAGAGGTGAAGCTTTCTTT
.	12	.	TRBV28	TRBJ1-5	CASSGDYQPQHF	TGTGCCAGTTCAGGGGATTATCAGCCCCAGCATTTT
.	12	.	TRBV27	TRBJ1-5	CARGQFNQPQHF	TGTGCCAGAGGACAGTTTAATCAGCCCCAGCATTTT
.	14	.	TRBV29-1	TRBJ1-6	CSVTMTDYNSPLHF	TGCAGCGTCACCATGACAGACTATAATTCACCCCTCCACTTT
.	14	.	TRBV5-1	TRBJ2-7	CASRGPPDPYEQYF	TGCGCCAGCAGGGGGCCGCCCGACCCCTACGAGCAGTACTTC
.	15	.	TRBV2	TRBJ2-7	CASSEGVVRSYEQYF	TGTGCCAGCAGTGAAGGTGTGGTCAGGTCCTACGAGCAGTACTTC
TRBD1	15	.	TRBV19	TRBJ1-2	CASAGTGQSPYGYTF	TGTGCCAGTGCCGGTACGGGACAGAGTCCCTATGGCTACACCTTC
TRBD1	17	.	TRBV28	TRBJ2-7	CASSLPGGTQLPYEQYF	TGTGCCAGCAGTTTACCAGGGGGCACACAACTTCCCTACGAGCAGTACTTC
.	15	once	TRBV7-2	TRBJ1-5	CASSLEGVSNQPQHF	TGTGCCAGCAGCTTAGAGGGGGTCAGCAATCAGCCCCAGCATTTT
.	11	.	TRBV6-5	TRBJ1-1	CASSGTTEAFF	TGTGCCAGCAGTGGGACCACTGAAGCTTTCTTT
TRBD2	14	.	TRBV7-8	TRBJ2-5	CASSLVTSGGDEYF	TGTGCCAGCAGCTTAGTAACTAGCGGTGGGGATGAGTACTTC
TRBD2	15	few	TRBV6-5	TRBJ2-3	CASSYSGGAADTQYF	TGTGCCAGCAGCTATAGCGGGGGGGCCGCAGATACGCAGTATTTT
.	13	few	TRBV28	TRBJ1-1	CASSSTVNTEAFF	TGTGCCAGCAGTTCGACGGTGAACACTGAAGCTTTCTTT
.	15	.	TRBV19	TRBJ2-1	CASSIGGGKGVEQFF	TGTGCCAGTAGTATAGGTGGGGGGAAAGGGGTTGAGCAGTTCTTC
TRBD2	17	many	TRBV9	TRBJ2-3	CASSVGGTSGSTDTQYF	TGTGCCAGCAGCGTAGGCGGGACTAGCGGTAGCACAGATACGCAGTATTTT
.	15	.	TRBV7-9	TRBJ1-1	CASSSQQLLNTEAFF	TGTGCCAGCAGCTCACAACAGCTCTTGAACACTGAAGCTTTCTTT
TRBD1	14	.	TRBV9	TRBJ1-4	CASSVAAAGGATDF	TGTGCCAGCAGCGTAGCAGCGGCAGGGGGCGCAACCGATTTT
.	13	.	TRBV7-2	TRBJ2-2	CASLGLNAGELFF	TGTGCCAGCCTCGGGCTAAACGCCGGGGAGCTGTTTTTT
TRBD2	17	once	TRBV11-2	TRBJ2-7	CASSFRIPGLAGNEQYF	TGTGCCAGCAGCTTTCGAATCCCGGGACTAGCGGGGAACGAGCAGTACTTC
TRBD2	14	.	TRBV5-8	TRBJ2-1	CASSWTSGINEQFF	TGTGCCAGCAGCTGGACTAGCGGGATCAATGAGCAGTTCTTC
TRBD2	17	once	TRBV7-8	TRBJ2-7	CASSPSGLGGRLYEQYF	TGTGCCAGCAGCCCTAGCGGTCTTGGCGGGAGACTCTACGAGCAGTACTTC
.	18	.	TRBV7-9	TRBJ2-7	CASSLGGWGPGAVSEQYF	TGTGCCAGCAGCTTAGGGGGTTGGGGCCCTGGGGCCGTGAGCGAGCAGTACTTC
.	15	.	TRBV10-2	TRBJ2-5	CASSDDGLLQETQYF	TGCGCCAGCAGTGACGACGGGCTACTCCAAGAGACCCAGTACTTC
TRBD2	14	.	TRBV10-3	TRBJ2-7	CAISDAGGSYEQYF	TGTGCCATCAGTGACGCGGGAGGTTCCTACGAGCAGTACTTC
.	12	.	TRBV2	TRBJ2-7	CASSGSSYEQYF	TGTGCCAGCAGTGGCTCCTCCTACGAGCAGTACTTC
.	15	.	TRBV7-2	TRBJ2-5	CASSLAWQSQETQYF	TGTGCCAGCAGCTTAGCGTGGCAGAGCCAAGAGACCCAGTACTTC
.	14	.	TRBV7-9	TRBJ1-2	CASSLVGGPYGYTF	TGTGCCAGCAGCTTAGTAGGCGGACCCTATGGCTACACCTTC
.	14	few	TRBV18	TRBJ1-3	CASSPPARGNTIYF	TGTGCCAGCTCACCACCGGCCAGGGGAAACACCATATATTTT
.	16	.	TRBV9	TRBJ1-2	CASSVDGPYVAYGYTF	TGTGCCAGCAGCGTAGATGGACCCTATGTCGCCTATGGCTACACCTTC
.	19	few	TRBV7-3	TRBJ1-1	CASSLDPTQVRGGRTEAFF	TGTGCCAGCAGCTTAGACCCTACTCAAGTCCGCGGGGGGCGGACTGAAGCTTTCTTT
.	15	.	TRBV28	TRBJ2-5	CASSGAGTNKETQYF	TGTGCCAGCAGTGGGGCCGGGACCAATAAAGAGACCCAGTACTTC
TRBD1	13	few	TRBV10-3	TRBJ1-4	CAIRDRGGEKLFF	TGTGCCATCAGGGACAGGGGAGGCGAAAAACTGTTTTTT
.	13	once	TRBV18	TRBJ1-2	CASSPGQGSDYTF	TGTGCCAGCTCACCTGGGCAGGGGAGCGACTACACCTTC
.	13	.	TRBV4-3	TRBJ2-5	CASSQADGETQYF	TGCGCCAGCAGCCAGGCGGACGGAGAGACCCAGTACTTC
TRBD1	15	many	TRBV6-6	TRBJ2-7	CASSLPGQDPLGQYF	TGTGCCAGCAGTTTGCCGGGACAGGATCCCCTCGGGCAGTACTTC